These 27 T cell receptor beta chains came from one sample sequenced in a study of T cell responses to AZD1222 COVID-19 vaccine. Sequenced by immunoSEQ multiplex PCR; TCRdb stores in-frame clones only, minus some. The sample has some 100,000 clones; about 87% are singletons. The source material was peripheral blood, sampled 28 days after the second AZD1222 dose. The receptors were gathered from an adult who received the AZD1222 COVID-19 vaccine.

The genes are TRBV7-2 and TRBJ2-3; unclear D gene. CDR3 length: 13 amino acids. Germline CDR1 SGHTA, CDR2 FQGNSA. V was cut by 1 base and J by 3 bases, with 5 bases left in between. CDR3 protein: CASSLDWTDTQYF. CDR3 bases: TGTGCCAGCAGCTTAGACTGGACAGATACGCAGTATTTT.

The chain is built from TRBV6-2 or TRBV6-3 and TRBJ2-7, with D tentatively TRBD1 (5 bases). CDR3 size: 14 residues. Trimming cost V 0 bases and J 3 bases, with 9 bases left between them. Germline V gives CDR1 MNHEY, CDR2 SVGEGT. The CDR3 spells CASSYSGASYEQYF. CDR3 bases: TGTGCCAGCAGTTACTCAGGGGCCAGCTACGAGCAGTACTTC.

Here the CDR3 DNA reads TGTGCCAGCAGCTTACCGGATGCCGGTCCCGCTTTCTTT. Protein product: CASSLPDAGPAFF. The chain joins TRBV7-9 to TRBJ1-1, with D hard to call. Germline V lookup: CDR1 SEHNR, CDR2 FQNEAQ (reference sequence). V was clipped by 2 bases and J by 11 bases, with 15 bases between them. This CDR3 is built from 13 residues.

The gene calls are TRBV4-3 and TRBJ2-5; D may be TRBD1 (5 bases). CDR3 length equals 13 residues. The germline V gene encodes CDR1 LGHNA and CDR2 YSLEER. The V gene lost 4 bases and the J gene lost 1 base, with 7 bases spanning the gap. CDR3 in DNA: TGCGCCAGCAGCCTGACAGCCCAAGAGACCCAGTACTTC. Amino acids: CASSLTAQETQYF.

The CDR3 region has the DNA TGTGCCAGCAGCCCGGGGCACACCTACGAGCAGTACTTC. Amino acids: CASSPGHTYEQYF. J is TRBJ2-7 and V is TRBV12-3 or TRBV12-4; D tentatively fits TRBD1 or TRBD2 (5 bases each). This CDR3 spans 13 amino acids. Trimming pared 6 bases from V and 2 bases from J, leaving 11 bases between.

The chain combines TRBV2 with TRBJ2-2; D gene uncertain. The V and J ends lost 7 bases and 3 bases respectively, with 9 bases between them. The CDR3 length is 13 residues. Germline V gene sequence: CDR1 SNHLY, CDR2 FYNNEI. CDR3 nucleotides: TGTGCCAGCATTAGCAGAGACACCGGGGAGCTGTTTTTT. It specifies CASISRDTGELFF.

The gene calls are TRBV6-5 and TRBJ1-2, with TRBD1 as a possible D gene (5 bases). The CDR3 is 16 amino acids. The V end lost 2 bases, the J end lost 6 bases, and 19 bases lay between the germline ends. Germline lookup yields CDR1 MNHEY and CDR2 SVGAGI. CDR3 amino acids: CASSYGTGGGPNGYTF. CDR3 sequence (DNA): TGTGCCAGCAGTTACGGGACCGGGGGGGGACCCAATGGCTACACCTTC.

The chain links TRBV19 to TRBJ2-1; 11 bases map to TRBD2. Trimming removed 5 bases from V and 7 bases from J; junction bases left unmatched: 7. The CDR3 is 15 amino acids. Germline V gives CDR1 LNHDA, CDR2 SQIVND (reference sequence). Here the CDR3 reads CASSWGLAVDNEQFF. CDR3 coding DNA: TGTGCCAGTAGTTGGGGACTAGCGGTTGATAATGAGCAGTTCTTC.

The V and J genes are TRBV6-2 or TRBV6-3 and TRBJ2-7; 9 nucleotides align to TRBD2. This CDR3 is built from 18 residues. Per the germline V gene, CDR1 is MNHEY and CDR2 is SVGEGT. Losses at the gene ends were 0 bases for V and 2 bases for J; bases not matched to a gene: 11. The CDR3: CASSYSITTSGLTYEQYF. The CDR3 nucleotides read TGTGCCAGCAGTTACTCGATCACGACTAGCGGCCTCACCTACGAGCAGTACTTC.

Remarks on this clone: This sample includes further DNA sequences coding for the same CDR3. The chain recombines TRBV13 with TRBJ1-2; 8 bases agree with TRBD1. Germline V gene sequence: CDR1 PRHDT, CDR2 FYEKMQ (reference sequence). V lost 0 bases to trimming and J lost 4 bases; unmatched junction nucleotides: 1. The CDR3 sequence is 14 residues long. CDR3 sequence reads: CASSLGTGGYGYTF. CDR3 DNA: TGTGCCAGCAGCTTAGGCACAGGGGGCTATGGCTACACCTTC.

This chain connects TRBV7-2 to TRBJ1-3; no clear D gene. Germline values: CDR1 SGHTA, CDR2 FQGNSA. The CDR3 sequence is 13 residues long. V was trimmed by 8 bases and J by 2 bases, leaving 10 bases between them. CDR3 sequence: CASAVAAGNTIYF. In DNA, the CDR3 is TGTGCCAGCGCGGTGGCGGCTGGAAACACCATATATTTT.

The chain joins TRBV23-1 to TRBJ2-7, with D possibly matching TRBD1 (6 bases). TRBV23-1 is identified as an open reading frame with a role that is uncertain. This CDR3 has 17 residues. Trimming left V 6 bases short and J 4 bases short, with 25 bases between. CDR3 bases: TGCGCCAGCAGCCCTTTTCAGGGGCCTGCTCCCTTTTACGAGCAGTACTTC. This sequence encodes CASSPFQGPAPFYEQYF.

This chain joins TRBV2 and TRBJ2-1; D is ambiguous. This CDR3 has 14 amino acids. Germline V CDR1 and CDR2: SNHLY, FYNNEI. The V end was cut by 2 bases, the J end by 3 bases, with 8 bases between. The CDR3 here is CASSELASYNEQFF. The CDR3 region has the DNA TGTGCCAGCAGTGAACTGGCTAGCTACAATGAGCAGTTCTTC.

The rearrangement links TRBV5-1 to TRBJ1-5; D unresolved. Germline-derived CDR1 and CDR2 are SGHRS and YFSETQ. Trimming cost V 6 bases and J 5 bases, with 18 bases left between them. The CDR3 runs 15 residues. CDR3 loop: CASTPEPGPYQPQHF. DNA of the CDR3: TGCGCCAGCACCCCGGAGCCTGGGCCTTATCAGCCCCAGCATTTT.

The chain employs TRBV19 and TRBJ1-2; maybe TRBD1 (6 bases). The CDR3 extends over 14 amino acids. V lost 3 bases and J lost 3, with 11 bases in between. The germline gives CDR1 LNHDA, CDR2 SQIVND (reference sequence). In DNA, the CDR3 is TGTGCCAGTAGTATCCGGGGGCCGGACTATGGCTACACCTTC. Its protein is CASSIRGPDYGYTF.

The chain joins TRBV28 to TRBJ1-2, with D hard to call. The germline V and J ends were trimmed by 2 bases and 7 bases, with 14 bases remaining between them. Germline V gene lookup returns CDR1 MDHEN and CDR2 SYDVKM. The length of the CDR3 is 14 residues. For the CDR3, the DNA is TGTGCCAGCAGTTTAACGGGCCAGTGGTCTGGCTACACCTTC. Translating gives CASSLTGQWSGYTF.

The chain joins TRBV6-5 to TRBJ2-7, with a tentative D call TRBD2 (5 bases). The germline gives CDR1 MNHEY, CDR2 SVGAGI. The CDR3 is 14 amino acids. The ends were cut back, 6 bases at V and 6 bases at J, with 18 bases in the middle. Here the CDR3 reads CASSRGLAGFEQYF. In DNA, the CDR3 is TGTGCCAGCAGCCGTGGGCTAGCCGGGTTCGAGCAGTACTTC.

This clone is a singleton in its sample. The chain employs TRBV18 and TRBJ2-1; 8 bases are shared with TRBD2. The CDR3 sequence is 15 residues long. Germline CDR1 and CDR2: KGHSH and LQKENI. The V gene end was trimmed by 0 bases and the J gene end by 6 bases; junction bases not matched to a gene: 4. CDR3 amino acids: CASSPPGLVPNEQFF. CDR3 nucleotides: TGTGCCAGCTCACCACCGGGACTAGTTCCCAATGAGCAGTTCTTC.

The chain joins TRBV14 to TRBJ1-1; 7 bases match TRBD1. Germline V gene sequence: CDR1 SGHDN, CDR2 FVKESK. The CDR3 is 15 residues long. Unmatched junction bases numbered 15, after V lost 4 bases and J lost 10 bases. CDR3 region: CASSPPGQRNHLAFF. In DNA, the CDR3 is TGTGCCAGCAGCCCGCCGGGACAGAGAAATCACCTAGCTTTCTTT.

CDR3 loop: CASSYRGGDTEAFF. In nucleotides, the CDR3 is TGTGCCAGCAGTTACAGAGGGGGTGATACTGAAGCTTTCTTT. The rearrangement joins TRBV6-5 to TRBJ1-1; maybe TRBD1 (6 bases). Germline CDR1 is MNHEY and CDR2 is SVGAGI. This CDR3 contains 14 residues. The germline V and J ends were trimmed by 2 bases and 5 bases, with 12 bases remaining between them.

The J gene is TRBJ2-1, the V gene TRBV5-1; 10 bases line up with TRBD1. J lost 8 bases, V lost 4 bases, and 6 bases had no gene match. The CDR3 contains 14 residues. Germline V gives CDR1 SGHRS, CDR2 YFSETQ. The CDR3 bases are TGCGCCAGCAGCCACACGGACAGGGGGGATGAGCAGTTCTTC. It translates to CASSHTDRGDEQFF.

The genes are TRBV10-1 and TRBJ2-7; weak D call: TRBD2 (5 bases). V was cut by 9 bases and J by 3 bases, with 15 bases left in between. The CDR3 has 13 residues. CDR1 WNHNN and CDR2 SYGVQD come from the germline V gene (reference sequence). The chain's CDR3 is CASLDRENYEQYF. The CDR3 nucleotides are TGCGCCAGTTTGGACCGGGAAAACTACGAGCAGTACTTC.

Concerning this clone: The CDR3 does not close with the conserved phenylalanine or tryptophan, likely indicating a read error. Because the CDR3's place on the DNA is in doubt, the DNA is left out and the CDR3 is given as listed by TCRdb. CDR3 loop: CASSDSKEQR. The chain recombines TRBV6-4 with TRBJ2-7; the table names TRBD2, a call not compared with the DNA. Germline loops: CDR1 MRHNA, CDR2 SNTAGT. The CDR3 is 10 amino acids long, termini counted.

The V call is TRBV9, the J call TRBJ2-7; 9 bases are a match to TRBD1. CDR3 length: 17 amino acids. V lost 2 bases and J lost 5; bases outside the gene matches: 14. The V gene's germline CDR1 is SGDLS and CDR2 YYNGEE. The CDR3 loop reads CASSVGRGSGTGNEQYF. CDR3 sequence (DNA): TGTGCCAGCAGCGTGGGGAGGGGCTCCGGGACAGGGAACGAGCAGTACTTC.

The chain is built from TRBV5-4 and TRBJ1-1, with a tentative D call TRBD1 (6 bases). Germline V gives CDR1 SGHNT, CDR2 YYREEE (reference sequence). The CDR3 has 13 residues. V shed 0 bases and J shed 10 bases, with 13 bases lying between them. The CDR3 is CASSLGQGRRAFF. Here the CDR3 DNA reads TGTGCCAGCAGCTTGGGGCAGGGGCGGCGAGCTTTCTTT. The variable domain in full, with the rest retrieved from reference TRBV5-4 and TRBJ1-1, is ETGVTQSPTHLIKTRGQQVTLRCSSQSGHNTVSWYQQALGQGPQFIFQYYREEENGRGNFPPRFSGLQFPNYSSELNVNALELDDSALYLCASSLGQGRRAFFGQGTRLTVV.

This sequence joins TRBV5-1 and TRBJ1-2; TRBD1 might be the D (5 bases). The ends were cut back, 4 bases at V and 3 bases at J, with 10 bases in the middle. Germline V gene sequence: CDR1 SGHRS, CDR2 YFSETQ. The CDR3 sequence is 13 residues long. This CDR3 is CASSVGTDYGYTF. The CDR3 DNA is TGCGCCAGCAGCGTCGGGACTGACTATGGCTACACCTTC.

The rearrangement uses TRBV28 and TRBJ1-5, with D perhaps matching TRBD1 (5 bases). The V gene's germline CDR1 is MDHEN and CDR2 SYDVKM. The ends were cut back, 5 bases at V and 4 bases at J, with 12 bases in the middle. This CDR3 comprises 14 residues. CDR3: CASSGAEGNQPQHF. The DNA of the CDR3 is TGTGCCAGCAGTGGGGCCGAGGGGAATCAGCCCCAGCATTTT.